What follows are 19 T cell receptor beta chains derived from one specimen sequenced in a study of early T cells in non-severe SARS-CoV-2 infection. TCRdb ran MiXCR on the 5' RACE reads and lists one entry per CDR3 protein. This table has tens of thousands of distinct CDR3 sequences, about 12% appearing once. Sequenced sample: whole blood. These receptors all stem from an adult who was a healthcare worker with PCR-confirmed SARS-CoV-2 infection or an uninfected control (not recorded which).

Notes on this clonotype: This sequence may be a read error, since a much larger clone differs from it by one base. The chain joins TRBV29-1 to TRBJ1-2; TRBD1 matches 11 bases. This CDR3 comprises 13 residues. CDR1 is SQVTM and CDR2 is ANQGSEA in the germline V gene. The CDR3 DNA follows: TGCAGCGTCCGGGACAGGGGGTATTATGACTACACCTTC. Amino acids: CSVRDRGYYDYTF.

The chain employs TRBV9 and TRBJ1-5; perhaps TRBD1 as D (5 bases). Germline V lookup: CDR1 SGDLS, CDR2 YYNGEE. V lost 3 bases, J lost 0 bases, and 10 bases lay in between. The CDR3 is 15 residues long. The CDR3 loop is CASSEGLNSNQPQHF. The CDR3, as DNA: TGTGCCAGCAGCGAGGGACTGAATAGCAATCAGCCCCAGCATTTT.

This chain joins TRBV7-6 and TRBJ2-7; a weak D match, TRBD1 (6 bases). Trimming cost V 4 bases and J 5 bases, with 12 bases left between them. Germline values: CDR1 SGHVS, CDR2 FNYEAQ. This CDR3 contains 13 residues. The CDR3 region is CASSSWGRDEQYF. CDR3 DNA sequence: TGTGCCAGCAGCTCGTGGGGGCGAGACGAGCAGTACTTC.

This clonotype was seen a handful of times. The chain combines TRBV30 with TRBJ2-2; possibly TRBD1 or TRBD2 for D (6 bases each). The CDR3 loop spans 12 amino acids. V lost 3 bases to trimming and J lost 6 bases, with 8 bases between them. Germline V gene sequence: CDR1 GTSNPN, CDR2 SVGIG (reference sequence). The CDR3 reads CAWSGGSGELFF. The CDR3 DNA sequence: TGTGCCTGGAGCGGGGGCTCCGGGGAGCTGTTTTTT.

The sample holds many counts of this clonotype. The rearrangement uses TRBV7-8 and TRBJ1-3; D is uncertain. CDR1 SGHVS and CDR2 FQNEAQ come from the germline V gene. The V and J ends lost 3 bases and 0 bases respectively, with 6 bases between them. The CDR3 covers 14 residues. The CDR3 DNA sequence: TGTGCCAGCAGCTTGGGAGACTCTGGAAACACCATATATTTT. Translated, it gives CASSLGDSGNTIYF.

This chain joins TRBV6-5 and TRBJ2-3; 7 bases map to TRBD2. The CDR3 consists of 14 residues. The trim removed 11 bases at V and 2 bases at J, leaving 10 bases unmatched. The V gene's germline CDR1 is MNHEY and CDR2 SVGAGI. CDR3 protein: CAPGGSRFTDTQYF. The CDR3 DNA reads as TGTGCCCCCGGGGGGAGTCGATTCACAGATACGCAGTATTTT.

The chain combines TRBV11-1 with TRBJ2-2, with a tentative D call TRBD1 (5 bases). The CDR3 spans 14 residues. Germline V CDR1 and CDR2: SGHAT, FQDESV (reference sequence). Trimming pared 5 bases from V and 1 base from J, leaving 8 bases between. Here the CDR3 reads CASSPDMNTGELFF. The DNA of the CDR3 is TGTGCCAGCAGCCCGGACATGAACACCGGGGAGCTGTTTTTT.

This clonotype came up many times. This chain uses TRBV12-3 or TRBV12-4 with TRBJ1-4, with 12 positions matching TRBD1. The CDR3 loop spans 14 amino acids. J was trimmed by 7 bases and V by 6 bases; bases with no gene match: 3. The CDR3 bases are TGTGCCAGCAGCAGGGACAGGGGGCCTGAAAAACTGTTTTTT. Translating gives CASSRDRGPEKLFF.

Written as DNA, the CDR3 is TGCAGTGCCCCGGCAGGGGGGGAGGCCACAGATACGCAGTATTTT. Translated: CSAPAGGEATDTQYF. This rearrangement joins TRBV20-1 to TRBJ2-3, with D possibly called TRBD1 or TRBD2 (7 bases each). V lost 6 bases to trimming and J lost 2 bases, with 18 bases between them. This CDR3 region has 15 residues. Germline values: CDR1 DFQATT, CDR2 SNEGSKA (reference sequence).

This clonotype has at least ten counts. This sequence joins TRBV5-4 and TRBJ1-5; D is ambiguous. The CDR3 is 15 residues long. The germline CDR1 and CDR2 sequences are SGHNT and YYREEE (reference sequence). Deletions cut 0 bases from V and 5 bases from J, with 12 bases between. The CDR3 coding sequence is TGTGCCAGCAGCTTGGGAGGCAGGCTAGATCAGCCCCAGCATTTT. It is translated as CASSLGGRLDQPQHF.

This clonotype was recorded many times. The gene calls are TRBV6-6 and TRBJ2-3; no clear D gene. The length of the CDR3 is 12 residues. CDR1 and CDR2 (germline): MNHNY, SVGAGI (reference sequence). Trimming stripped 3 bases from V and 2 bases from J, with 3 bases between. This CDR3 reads CASSYVTDTQYF. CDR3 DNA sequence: TGTGCCAGCAGTTATGTCACAGATACGCAGTATTTT.

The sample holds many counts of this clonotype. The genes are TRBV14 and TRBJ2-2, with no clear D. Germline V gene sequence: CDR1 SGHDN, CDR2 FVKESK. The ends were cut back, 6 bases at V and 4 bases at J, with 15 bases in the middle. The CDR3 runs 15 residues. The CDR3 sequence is CASSPVMDPTGELFF. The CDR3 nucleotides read TGTGCCAGCAGTCCCGTAATGGATCCCACCGGGGAGCTGTTTTTT. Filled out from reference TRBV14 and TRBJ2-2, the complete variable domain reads EAGVTQFPSHSVIEKGQTVTLRCDPISGHDNLYWYRRVMGKEIKFLLHFVKESKQDESGMPNNRFLAERTGGTYSTLKVQPAELEDSGVYFCASSPVMDPTGELFFGEGSRLTVL.

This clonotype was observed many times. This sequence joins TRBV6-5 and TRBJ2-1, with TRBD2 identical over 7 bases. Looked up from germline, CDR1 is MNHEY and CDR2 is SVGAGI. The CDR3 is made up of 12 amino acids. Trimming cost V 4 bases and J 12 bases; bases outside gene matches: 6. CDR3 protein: CASSSGLSGQFF. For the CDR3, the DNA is TGTGCCAGCAGTTCGGGACTATCCGGGCAGTTCTTC.

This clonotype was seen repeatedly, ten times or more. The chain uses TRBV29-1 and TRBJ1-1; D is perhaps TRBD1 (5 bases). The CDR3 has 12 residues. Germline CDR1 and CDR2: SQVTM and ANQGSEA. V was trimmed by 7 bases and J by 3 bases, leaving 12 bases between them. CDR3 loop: CSAGLGDTEAFF. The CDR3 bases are TGCAGCGCCGGCCTAGGGGACACTGAAGCTTTCTTT.

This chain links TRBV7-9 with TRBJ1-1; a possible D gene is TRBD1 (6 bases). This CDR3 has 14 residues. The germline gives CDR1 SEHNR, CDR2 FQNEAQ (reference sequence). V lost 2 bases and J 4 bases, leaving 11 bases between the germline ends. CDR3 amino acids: CASSLLQGSTEAFF. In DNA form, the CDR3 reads TGTGCCAGCAGCTTATTGCAGGGGAGCACTGAAGCTTTCTTT.

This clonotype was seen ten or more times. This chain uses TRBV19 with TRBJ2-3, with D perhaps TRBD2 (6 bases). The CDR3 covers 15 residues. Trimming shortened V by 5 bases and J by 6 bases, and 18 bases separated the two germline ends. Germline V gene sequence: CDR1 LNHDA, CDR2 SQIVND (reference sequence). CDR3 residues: CASSPWGTLSDTQYF. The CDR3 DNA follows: TGTGCCAGTAGTCCCTGGGGGACTCTCTCCGATACGCAGTATTTT. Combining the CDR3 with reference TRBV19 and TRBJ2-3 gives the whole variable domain DGGITQSPKYLFRKEGQNVTLSCEQNLNHDAMYWYRQDPGQGLRLIYYSQIVNDFQKGDIAEGYSVSREKKESFPLTVTSAQKNPTAFYLCASSPWGTLSDTQYFGPGTRLTVL.

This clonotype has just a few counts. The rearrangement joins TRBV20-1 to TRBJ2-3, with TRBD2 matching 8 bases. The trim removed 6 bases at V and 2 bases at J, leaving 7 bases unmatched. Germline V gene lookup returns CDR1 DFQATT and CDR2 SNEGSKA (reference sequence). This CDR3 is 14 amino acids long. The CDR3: CSATGTRFTDTQYF. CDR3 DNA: TGCAGTGCAACCGGGACTAGATTCACAGATACGCAGTATTTT.

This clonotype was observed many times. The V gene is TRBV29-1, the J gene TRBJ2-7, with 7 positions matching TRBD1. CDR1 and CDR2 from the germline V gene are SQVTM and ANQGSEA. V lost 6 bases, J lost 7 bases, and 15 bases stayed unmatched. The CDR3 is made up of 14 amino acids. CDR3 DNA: TGCAGCGTCCTCGGAAGACAGGGTTTGGGAGAGCAGTACTTC. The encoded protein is CSVLGRQGLGEQYF.

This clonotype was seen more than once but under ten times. CDR3 region: CASSLLPPANTGELFF. Here the CDR3 DNA reads TGTGCCAGCTCACTACTACCGCCGGCGAACACCGGGGAGCTGTTTTTT. V and J are TRBV18 and TRBJ2-2; D gene uncertain. The germline V gene has CDR1 KGHSH and CDR2 LQKENI. Trimming removed 4 bases at V and 0 bases at J, with 12 bases between. CDR3 size: 16 residues.